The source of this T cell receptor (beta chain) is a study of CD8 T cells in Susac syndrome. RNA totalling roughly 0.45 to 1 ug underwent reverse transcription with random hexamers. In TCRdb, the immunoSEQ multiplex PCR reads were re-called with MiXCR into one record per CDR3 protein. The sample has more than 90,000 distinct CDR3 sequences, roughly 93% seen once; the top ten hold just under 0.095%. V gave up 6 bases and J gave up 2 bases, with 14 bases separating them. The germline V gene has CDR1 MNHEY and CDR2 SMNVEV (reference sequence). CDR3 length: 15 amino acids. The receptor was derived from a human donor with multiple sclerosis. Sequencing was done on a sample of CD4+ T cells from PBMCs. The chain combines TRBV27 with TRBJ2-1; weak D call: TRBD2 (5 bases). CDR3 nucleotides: TGTGCCAGCAGCAGGCGGTCCGGGACCTACAATGAGCAGTTCTTC. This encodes CASSRRSGTYNEQFF.